The 27 T cell receptor beta chains presented below share a single source sample, sequenced in a study of blood T cell repertoires in COVID-19. Sequencing used immunoSEQ multiplex PCR; TCRdb keeps in-frame clones, though not all of them. The table shows about 120,000 clones, with 90% occurring only once. Sequences were obtained from peripheral blood. These receptors were taken from a human donor with active COVID-19. The donor label of this sample is uncertain.

This chain joins TRBV15 and TRBJ1-2; the match to TRBD1 covers 10 bases. The CDR3 totals 18 residues. Germline loops: CDR1 LNHNV, CDR2 YYDKDF (reference sequence). V lost 1 base, J lost 4 bases, and 12 bases stayed unmatched. CDR3 sequence: CATSRGQGQGLISYGYTF. The CDR3 bases are TGTGCCACCAGCAGAGGCCAGGGACAGGGGCTTATTAGCTATGGCTACACCTTC.

This clone was observed once. The chain recombines TRBV2 with TRBJ2-7, with TRBD1 identical over 7 bases. CDR3 length equals 12 residues. The V segment lost 5 bases and the J segment 7 bases; nucleotides outside the gene matches: 5. CDR1 and CDR2 (germline): SNHLY, FYNNEI. The CDR3 region has the DNA TGTGCCAGCAGTACACAGGGGTGGGAGCAGTACTTC. Protein: CASSTQGWEQYF.

DNA of the CDR3: TGTGCCAGCTCACCTCGACTAGTTCTCGCAGATACGCAGTATTTT. Translated, it gives CASSPRLVLADTQYF. The V call is TRBV18, the J call TRBJ2-3; D possibly corresponds to TRBD2 (6 bases). The CDR3 has 15 amino acids. Germline lookup yields CDR1 KGHSH and CDR2 LQKENI. Trimming removed 3 bases at V and 4 bases at J, with 14 bases between. The full variable domain, its missing parts supplied by reference TRBV18 and TRBJ2-3, is NAGVMQNPRHLVRRRGQEARLRCSPMKGHSHVYWYRQLPEEGLKFMVYLQKENIIDESGMPKERFSAEFPKEGPSILRIQQVVRGDSAAYFCASSPRLVLADTQYFGPGTRLTVL.

This clone was seen a single time. The gene calls are TRBV4-3 and TRBJ2-3; no clear D. The CDR3 consists of 13 residues. The V gene's germline CDR1 is LGHNA and CDR2 YSLEER. The germline V and J ends were trimmed by 4 bases and 4 bases, with 9 bases remaining between them. The CDR3 is CASSLGRSDTQYF. DNA for the CDR3: TGCGCCAGCAGCCTGGGCCGATCAGATACGCAGTATTTT.

V usage is TRBV2 and J usage is TRBJ2-7; 9 bases are shared with TRBD1. The junction had 10 bases not matched to a gene; V was cut back by 3 bases and J by 4 bases. The CDR3 covers 16 residues. Germline V CDR1 and CDR2: SNHLY, FYNNEI. The CDR3: CASSDPGDRAGYEQYF. The CDR3 coding sequence is TGTGCCAGCAGTGACCCAGGGGACAGGGCGGGATACGAGCAGTACTTC.

This clone was observed once. This rearrangement joins TRBV10-3 to TRBJ2-3; D is possibly TRBD1 (6 bases). V was shortened by 10 bases and J by 2 bases, with 19 bases between the two germline ends. The CDR3 consists of 15 residues. Germline V gives CDR1 ENHRY, CDR2 SYGVKD. CDR3 loop: CATQAPGATTDTQYF. The DNA for the CDR3 is TGTGCCACCCAGGCCCCAGGGGCCACCACAGATACGCAGTATTTT.

The count of this clone is one. The CDR3 bases are TGCGCCAGCAGCGATGGCCCAGTTACTGAAGCTTTCTTT. It translates to CASSDGPVTEAFF. V is TRBV5-1 and J is TRBJ1-1; the D is unclear. From germline, CDR1 is SGHRS and CDR2 YFSETQ. Between the trimmed V and J ends, which lost 4 bases and 5 bases, there was a span of 12 bases. This CDR3 is built from 13 residues.

This rearrangement joins TRBV7-9 to TRBJ2-7; 11 nucleotides agree with TRBD1. CDR1 and CDR2 (germline): SEHNR, FQNEAQ (reference sequence). V dropped 6 bases and J dropped 0; count of bases not matched to a gene: 7. The CDR3 extends over 16 amino acids. The CDR3 region is CASSRTGGRYSYEQYF. As DNA, the CDR3 is TGTGCCAGCAGTCGGACAGGGGGCCGCTACTCCTACGAGCAGTACTTC.

This clone was counted a single time. CDR3 amino acids: CASSIRRDRYNQPQHF. The CDR3 bases are TGTGCCAGTAGTATACGCCGTGACAGGTACAATCAGCCCCAGCATTTT. The chain has TRBV19 and TRBJ1-5; tentatively, D is TRBD1 (6 bases). V lost 2 bases to trimming and J lost 3 bases, with 14 bases between them. CDR3 length equals 16 residues. Germline V lookup: CDR1 LNHDA, CDR2 SQIVND (reference sequence).

The genes are TRBV6-2 or TRBV6-3 and TRBJ2-5; the D is unclear. Trimming took 6 bases from V and 5 from J, leaving 7 bases between them. The CDR3 totals 11 residues. Germline V lookup: CDR1 MNHEY, CDR2 SVGEGT. The CDR3 region is CASSKHETQYF. The DNA of the CDR3 is TGTGCCAGCAGCAAACATGAGACCCAGTACTTC.

J is TRBJ2-7 and V is TRBV5-1, with 8 bases that match TRBD1. The trim removed 3 bases at V and 4 bases at J, leaving 15 bases unmatched. The CDR3 is made up of 17 amino acids. Germline V gene sequence: CDR1 SGHRS, CDR2 YFSETQ. The chain's CDR3 is CASSYALGTGGRYEQYF. CDR3 nucleotide sequence: TGCGCCAGCAGCTACGCACTCGGCACAGGGGGTCGGTACGAGCAGTACTTC. Based on the CDR3 plus reference TRBV5-1 and TRBJ2-7, the full variable domain is KAGVTQTPRYLIKTRGQQVTLSCSPISGHRSVSWYQQTPGQGLQFLFEYFSETQRNKGNFPGRFSGRQFSNSRSEMNVSTLELGDSALYLCASSYALGTGGRYEQYFGPGTRLTVT.

The chain employs TRBV28 and TRBJ2-7, with TRBD2 matching 12 bases. Germline assignment: CDR1 MDHEN and CDR2 SYDVKM. The trim removed 5 bases at V and 0 bases at J, leaving 5 bases unmatched. The CDR3 is 16 residues long. The CDR3 here is CASSNGLAGSSYEQYF. The CDR3 nucleotides read TGTGCCAGCAGTAATGGACTAGCGGGGAGCTCCTACGAGCAGTACTTC.

The chain combines TRBV18 with TRBJ1-5, with 10 bases aligning to TRBD1. Germline assignment: CDR1 KGHSH and CDR2 LQKENI. V shed 5 bases and J 4 bases; nucleotides not matched to a gene: 5. CDR3 length equals 15 residues. CDR3 region: CASSSDRGRNQPQHF. For the CDR3, the DNA is TGTGCCAGCTCATCGGACAGGGGGAGGAATCAGCCCCAGCATTTT.

This chain connects TRBV6-4 to TRBJ2-1; D not certain. CDR1 and CDR2 from the germline V gene are MRHNA and SNTAGT. V dropped 8 bases and J dropped 6 bases, with 5 bases sitting between them. The CDR3 spans 10 residues. CDR3 sequence: CASAINEQFF. CDR3 nucleotide sequence: TGTGCCAGCGCTATCAATGAGCAGTTCTTC.

This clone was counted only a few times. The chain uses TRBV7-6 and TRBJ2-7; no clear D. CDR1 is SGHVS and CDR2 is FNYEAQ in the germline V gene. V lost 2 bases and J lost 2, with 16 bases in between. The CDR3 has 16 amino acids. In DNA form, the CDR3 reads TGTGCCAGCAGCTTAACTTCGGCCGGGTCAACCTACGAGCAGTACTTC. It yields the protein CASSLTSAGSTYEQYF.

The chain couples TRBV7-2 to TRBJ2-7, with 12 nucleotides matching TRBD2. In germline, CDR1 is SGHTA, CDR2 FQGNSA. The ends lost 5 bases at V and 7 bases at J; junction bases unmatched: 12. This CDR3 has 16 amino acids. The CDR3 sequence is CASSLSPLGLAGEQYF. As DNA, the CDR3 is TGTGCCAGCAGCCTATCACCCCTCGGACTAGCGGGGGAGCAGTACTTC.

The rearrangement joins TRBV15 to TRBJ1-1, with D maybe TRBD1 (5 bases). The CDR3 sequence is 14 residues long. Germline lookup yields CDR1 LNHNV and CDR2 YYDKDF (reference sequence). Deletions cut 8 bases from V and 1 base from J, with 14 bases between. In DNA, the CDR3 is TGTGCCACCCACCGGCGGGGCTCGAACACTGAAGCTTTCTTT. It specifies CATHRRGSNTEAFF.

This clone was counted once. The V call is TRBV5-6, the J call TRBJ1-3; D may be TRBD1 (5 bases). CDR3 length equals 16 residues. Trimming took off 4 bases at V and 2 bases at J, with 16 bases between the two ends. From germline, CDR1 is SGHDT and CDR2 YYEEEE. The CDR3 DNA reads as TGTGCCAGCAGCCTGACAGAGCTCCTAACTGGAAACACCATATATTTT. Protein product: CASSLTELLTGNTIYF.

This clone was counted once. V gene TRBV3-1 (or the pseudogene TRBV3-2) combines with J gene TRBJ1-2, with a tentative D call TRBD1 (5 bases). Germline V gene sequence: CDR1 LGHDT, CDR2 YNNKEL (reference sequence). The CDR3 is 14 amino acids. Between the trimmed V and J ends, which lost 4 bases and 8 bases, there was a span of 17 bases. Here the CDR3 DNA reads TGTGCCAGCAGCCTACAGAGGAGGGGAGGAGGCTACACCTTC. Translating it yields CASSLQRRGGGYTF.

This chain uses TRBV3-1 (or the pseudogene TRBV3-2) with TRBJ2-1, with TRBD2 matching 8 bases. CDR1 LGHDT and CDR2 YNNKEL come from the germline V gene (reference sequence). With V trimmed by 4 bases and J by 4 bases, 12 bases remained unmatched. The CDR3 length is 17 residues. CDR3 sequence: CASSPGLARTGYNEQFF. The CDR3 DNA reads TGTGCCAGCAGCCCCGGACTAGCCCGTACCGGATACAATGAGCAGTTCTTC.

V usage is TRBV2 and J usage is TRBJ2-1, with 8 positions matching TRBD1. V dropped 6 bases and J dropped 4; count of bases not matched to a gene: 8. CDR3 size: 15 residues. Germline lookup yields CDR1 SNHLY and CDR2 FYNNEI. CDR3 DNA: TGTGCCAGCAGGACAGACAGGGGACGATACAATGAGCAGTTCTTC. Its protein is CASRTDRGRYNEQFF.

The chain is built from TRBV27 and TRBJ1-2, with TRBD1 matching over 9 bases. The CDR3 sequence is 17 residues long. Per germline, CDR1 MNHEY and CDR2 SMNVEV (reference sequence). Trimming at V came to 4 bases and at J to 5 bases, leaving 14 bases not matched to a gene. The CDR3 reads CASSSRTGDSGLYGYTF. The DNA of the CDR3 is TGTGCCAGCAGTTCCCGGACAGGGGATAGTGGTCTTTATGGCTACACCTTC.

The chain couples TRBV27 to TRBJ1-2; D gene unclear. The CDR3 totals 15 residues. Deletions cut 6 bases from V and 8 bases from J, with 22 bases between. CDR1 is MNHEY and CDR2 is SMNVEV in the germline V gene (reference sequence). The DNA for the CDR3 is TGTGCCAGCAGACCCCGCCCTAGCGAACCTAGGGGCTACACCTTC. Its protein product is CASRPRPSEPRGYTF.

The chain recombines TRBV9 with TRBJ2-3; 14 bases agree with TRBD2. Germline lookup yields CDR1 SGDLS and CDR2 YYNGEE. The ends lost 1 base at V and 5 bases at J; junction bases unmatched: 6. This CDR3 has 17 amino acids. The CDR3 is CASSVLRTSGGIDTQYF. In DNA form, the CDR3 reads TGTGCCAGCAGCGTACTACGGACTAGCGGGGGGATAGATACGCAGTATTTT.

J is TRBJ1-2 and V is TRBV3-1 (or the pseudogene TRBV3-2), with D hard to call. Germline assignment: CDR1 LGHDT and CDR2 YNNKEL (reference sequence). Trimming shortened V by 4 bases and J by 6 bases, and 15 bases separated the two germline ends. This CDR3 has 14 amino acids. CDR3 loop: CASSRDLVRDGYTF. CDR3 DNA: TGTGCCAGCAGCCGAGACCTTGTGAGGGATGGCTACACCTTC.

The chain links TRBV5-1 to TRBJ2-3; 9 bases map to TRBD1. CDR3 length: 16 amino acids. CDR1 is SGHRS and CDR2 is YFSETQ in the germline V gene. V shed 1 base and J 1 base; nucleotides not matched to a gene: 4. The CDR3 bases are TGCGCCAGCAGCTTGCAGGGACAGGGTGGCACAGATACGCAGTATTTT. Translating it yields CASSLQGQGGTDTQYF.

This clone was recorded once. This chain uses TRBV5-5 with TRBJ2-5; no firm D call. This CDR3 is built from 14 residues. Germline V gene data show CDR1 as SGHKS and CDR2 as YYEKEE (reference sequence). V lost 1 base, J lost 5 bases, and 12 bases lay in between. CDR3 amino acids: CASSLSSFAETQYF. The CDR3, as DNA: TGTGCCAGCAGCTTGTCTTCTTTTGCGGAGACCCAGTACTTC.